A selection of T cell receptor beta chains follows, all from one sample in a study of shared clonotypes between healthy human individuals. Profiled with immunoSEQ multiplex PCR; TCRdb holds only in-frame clones, not every one. The table records about 490,000 clones, around 80% of them present only once. Specimen: PBMCs. Source of these receptors: a woman aged 40 to 50 in good health. Some clones in this sample may be carry-over from other donors' samples. The CDR3 runs from the conserved cysteine through the conserved F or W. The D gene is left open where the match is weak. Clone size is given for some rows only: seen once, a few or many times, or a class if the clone is expanded.

clone size: NA
J gene: TRBJ1-3
V gene: TRBV6-1
D gene: NA
CDR3 DNA: TGTGCCAGCAGTGAAGGTACAACAGGGTACTCTGGAAACACCATATATTTT
CDR3 protein: CASSEGTTGYSGNTIYF

clone size: NA
J gene: TRBJ1-4
V gene: TRBV7-6
D gene: NA
CDR3 DNA: TGTGCCAGCAGTGAAGCTAGTGGTCTCCCAGTCGACAATGAAAAACTGTTTTTT
CDR3 protein: CASSEASGLPVDNEKLFF

clone size: NA
J gene: TRBJ2-5
V gene: TRBV9
D gene: NA
CDR3 DNA: TGTGCCAGCAGCGTAATTCCTGGGGACGAGACCCAGTACTTC
CDR3 protein: CASSVIPGDETQYF

clone size: NA
J gene: TRBJ2-7
V gene: TRBV27
D gene: TRBD2
CDR3 DNA: TGTGCCAGCAACCCTAGCGGTAAGAGCTCCTACGAGCAGTACTTC
CDR3 protein: CASNPSGKSSYEQYF

clone size: NA
J gene: TRBJ1-1
V gene: TRBV16
D gene: NA
CDR3 DNA: TGTGCCAGCAGCCAATCGAAATCGAGGGGTAAAGCTTTCTTT
CDR3 protein: CASSQSKSRGKAFF

clone size: NA
J gene: TRBJ1-1
V gene: TRBV5-1
D gene: NA
CDR3 DNA: TGCGCCAGCAGCCTGGACAGCCGCACTGAAGCTTTCTTT
CDR3 protein: CASSLDSRTEAFF

clone size: NA
J gene: TRBJ1-1
V gene: TRBV30
D gene: NA
CDR3 DNA: TGTGCCTGGAGTGTAAATCCGAACACTGAAGCTTTCTTT
CDR3 protein: CAWSVNPNTEAFF

clone size: NA
J gene: TRBJ2-7
V gene: TRBV7-9
D gene: NA
CDR3 DNA: TGTGCCAGCAGCCCCCGGAGCGCGACCTACGAGCAGTACTTC
CDR3 protein: CASSPRSATYEQYF

clone size: many
J gene: TRBJ2-1
V gene: TRBV6-4
D gene: NA
CDR3 DNA: TGTGCCAGCAGTGACGAGGAGTACAATGAGCAGTTCTTC
CDR3 protein: CASSDEEYNEQFF

clone size: NA
J gene: TRBJ1-1
V gene: TRBV28
D gene: TRBD1
CDR3 DNA: TGTGCCAGCAGTTTCCCCTCCGGTCGACAGGGTGGTGAAGCTTTCTTT
CDR3 protein: CASSFPSGRQGGEAFF

clone size: once
J gene: TRBJ2-1
V gene: TRBV7-2
D gene: TRBD2
CDR3 DNA: TGTGCCAGCAGCTTAGCTCGGCTAGCGGGAGCTGGTGAGCAGTTCTTC
CDR3 protein: CASSLARLAGAGEQFF

clone size: once
J gene: TRBJ2-5
V gene: TRBV7-8
D gene: NA
CDR3 DNA: TGTGCCAGCAGCCCCCGGCCGAGGGAGACCCAGTACTTC
CDR3 protein: CASSPRPRETQYF

clone size: many
J gene: TRBJ2-3
V gene: TRBV7-6
D gene: TRBD2
CDR3 DNA: TGTGCCAGCAGCTTAGCAGCTAGCGGATTCACAGATACGCAGTATTTT
CDR3 protein: CASSLAASGFTDTQYF

clone size: NA
J gene: TRBJ1-4
V gene: TRBV7-9
D gene: NA
CDR3 DNA: TGTGCCAGCAGCTTGGGGCAGGGTGAAGAAAAACTGTTTTTT
CDR3 protein: CASSLGQGEEKLFF

clone size: NA
J gene: TRBJ2-7
V gene: TRBV2
D gene: TRBD1
CDR3 DNA: TGTGCCAGCAGTGTGGCAGGGGGCAGGGTGAACGAGCAGTACTTC
CDR3 protein: CASSVAGGRVNEQYF

clone size: NA
J gene: TRBJ2-3
V gene: TRBV5-1
D gene: TRBD2
CDR3 DNA: TGCGCCAGCAGCTTGACCCTAGCGGGGAGCACAGATACGCAGTATTTT
CDR3 protein: CASSLTLAGSTDTQYF

clone size: NA
J gene: TRBJ2-7
V gene: TRBV30
D gene: TRBD1
CDR3 DNA: TGTGCCTGGAGTGTACAACTAGGGGGCGGAGAGCAGTACTTC
CDR3 protein: CAWSVQLGGGEQYF

clone size: NA
J gene: TRBJ1-3
V gene: TRBV7-8
D gene: NA
CDR3 DNA: TGTGCCAGCAGCCCAGCCAGAGGACTTGGAAACACCATATATTTT
CDR3 protein: CASSPARGLGNTIYF

clone size: NA
J gene: TRBJ1-1
V gene: TRBV5-4
D gene: NA
CDR3 DNA: TGTGCCAGCAGCACCTCACTGCGGCCTGAAGCTTTCTTT
CDR3 protein: CASSTSLRPEAFF

clone size: NA
J gene: TRBJ2-7
V gene: TRBV27
D gene: TRBD1
CDR3 DNA: TGTGCCAGCAGTGCAAACAGGGGGCGGCCCGAGCAGTACTTC
CDR3 protein: CASSANRGRPEQYF

clone size: NA
J gene: TRBJ2-1
V gene: TRBV4-1
D gene: TRBD1
CDR3 DNA: TGCGCCAGCAGCCAACCGGGACAGAACTCCTACAATGAGCAGTTCTTC
CDR3 protein: CASSQPGQNSYNEQFF

clone size: NA
J gene: TRBJ1-2
V gene: TRBV18
D gene: NA
CDR3 DNA: TGTGCCAGCTCCCGTGTCCGTACAGGTGACAACTATGGCTACACCTTC
CDR3 protein: CASSRVRTGDNYGYTF

clone size: NA
J gene: TRBJ2-3
V gene: TRBV27
D gene: TRBD2
CDR3 DNA: TGTGCCAGCAGGGGACTATCGACGCAGTATTTT
CDR3 protein: CASRGLSTQYF